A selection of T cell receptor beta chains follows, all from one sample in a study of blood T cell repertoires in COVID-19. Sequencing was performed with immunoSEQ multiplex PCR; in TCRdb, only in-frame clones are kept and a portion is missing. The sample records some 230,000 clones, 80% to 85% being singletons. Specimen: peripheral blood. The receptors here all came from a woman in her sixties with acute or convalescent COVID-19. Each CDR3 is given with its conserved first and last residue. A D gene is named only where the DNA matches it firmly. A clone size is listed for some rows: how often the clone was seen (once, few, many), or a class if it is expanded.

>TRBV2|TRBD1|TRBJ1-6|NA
TGTGCCAGCAACGGGGGACAGGGCAATTCACCCCTCCACTTT
CASNGGQGNSPLHF
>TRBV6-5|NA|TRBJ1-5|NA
TGTGCCTCTGGCTTTAGCAATCAGCCCCAGCATTTT
CASGFSNQPQHF
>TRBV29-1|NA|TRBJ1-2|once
TGCAGCGTTGAGGCTCGGGGGAGTGGCTACACCTTC
CSVEARGSGYTF
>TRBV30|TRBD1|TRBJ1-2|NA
TGTGCCTGGGGGGGGACAGGGGCACCCTATGGCTACACCTTC
CAWGGTGAPYGYTF
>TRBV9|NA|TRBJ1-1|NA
TGTGCCAGCAGCGCTGGGGTTGGGGGGAGCCGGGCGGCTTTCTTT
CASSAGVGGSRAAFF
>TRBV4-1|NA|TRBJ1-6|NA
TGCGCCAGCAGCCTTCAGACAGCGTCAAATTCACCCCTCCACTTT
CASSLQTASNSPLHF
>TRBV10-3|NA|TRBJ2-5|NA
TGTGCCATCAGTGAGAGTCGGGGTCAAGAGACCCAGTACTTC
CAISESRGQETQYF
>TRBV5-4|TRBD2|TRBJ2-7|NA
TGTGCCAGCAGCTTGCGAATGCGGGGGGGCCGACACGAGCAGTACTTC
CASSLRMRGGRHEQYF
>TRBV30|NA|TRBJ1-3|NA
TGTGCCTGGAGTGCTAGGGGGGGGTATGGAAACACCATATATTTT
CAWSARGGYGNTIYF
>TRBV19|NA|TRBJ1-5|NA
TGTGCCAGTTCGGATCAGGGGATGGGTCAGCCCCAGCATTTT
CASSDQGMGQPQHF
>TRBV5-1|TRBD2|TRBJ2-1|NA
TGCGCCAGCAGCTCAGGGACTAGCGGGGCGAATGAGCAGTTCTTC
CASSSGTSGANEQFF
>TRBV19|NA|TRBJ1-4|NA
TGTGCCAGTAGTCAAAGAACGGGTGGTAATGAAAAACTGTTTTTT
CASSQRTGGNEKLFF
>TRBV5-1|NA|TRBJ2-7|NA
TGCGCCAGCAGCCGGTCCGGGGAATACGAGCAGTACTTC
CASSRSGEYEQYF
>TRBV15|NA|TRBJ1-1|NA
TGTGCCACCAGCAGAGATCGGGGGACCTCTAGGGAAGCTTTCTTT
CATSRDRGTSREAFF
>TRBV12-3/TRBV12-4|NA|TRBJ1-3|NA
TGTGCCAGCAGTCCACAGGGAAACACCATATATTTT
CASSPQGNTIYF
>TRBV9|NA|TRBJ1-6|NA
TGTGCCAGCAGCGCCGAGGGTACCAACTCCTATAATTCACCCCTCCACTTT
CASSAEGTNSYNSPLHF
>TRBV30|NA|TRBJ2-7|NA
TGTGCCTGGAACCCAGGGACTGTCGTGGCTAAGGAGCAGTACTTC
CAWNPGTVVAKEQYF
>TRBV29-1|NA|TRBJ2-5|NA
TGCAGCGTTCGAAGGGGTGGGGAGACCCAGTACTTC
CSVRRGGETQYF
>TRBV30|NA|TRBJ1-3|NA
TGTGCCTGGAGTGTACGCCAGCGCTCTGGAAACACCATATATTTT
CAWSVRQRSGNTIYF
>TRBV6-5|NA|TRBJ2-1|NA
TGTGCCACCCAGAGGGGGGGGGTCTCCTACAATGAGCAGTTCTTC
CATQRGGVSYNEQFF
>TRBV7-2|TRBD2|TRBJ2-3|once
TGTGCCAGCAGCTCAGAAAGCGCGGGACTAGCGGGAGCAGATACGCAGTATTTT
CASSSESAGLAGADTQYF
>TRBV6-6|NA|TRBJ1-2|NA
TGTGCCAGCAGCTCCGGGACAAGATATGGCTACACCTTC
CASSSGTRYGYTF
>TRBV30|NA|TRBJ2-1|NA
TGTGCCTGGAGTAGGAGGGGGGGCGCCTCTGAGCAGTTCTTC
CAWSRRGGASEQFF
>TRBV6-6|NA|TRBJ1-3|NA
TGTGCCAGACCGGCTGAGGCAGCTGGAAACACCATATATTTT
CARPAEAAGNTIYF
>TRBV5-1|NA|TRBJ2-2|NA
TGCGCCAGCAAAGGGGTAGGAGCTAACACCGGGGAGCTGTTTTTT
CASKGVGANTGELFF
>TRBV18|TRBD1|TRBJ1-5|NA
TGTGCCAGCTCACCAGGACAGGGAGGGCAGCCCCAGCATTTT
CASSPGQGGQPQHF
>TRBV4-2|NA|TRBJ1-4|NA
TGTGCCAGCACCACCCAGGGGTCCAATAATGAAAAACTGTTTTTT
CASTTQGSNNEKLFF
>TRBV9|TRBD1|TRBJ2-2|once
TGTGCCAGCAGCGTCAGGGGGCTCGACACCGGGGAGCTGTTTTTT
CASSVRGLDTGELFF
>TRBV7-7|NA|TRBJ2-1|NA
TGTGCTAGCAGCTTAAGTGACGGGGGGCACAATGAGCAGTTCTTC
CASSLSDGGHNEQFF
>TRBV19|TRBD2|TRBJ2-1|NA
TGTGCCAGTAGCGAGGATTTAGCGGGGGCCAATGAGCAGTTCTTC
CASSEDLAGANEQFF
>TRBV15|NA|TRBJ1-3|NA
TGTGCCACCAGCGGCGGCGACTCTGGAAACACCATATATTTT
CATSGGDSGNTIYF
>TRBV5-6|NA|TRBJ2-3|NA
TGTGCCAGCAGCTTGGCCCGTAGGGGGGGCAGGTATTTT
CASSLARRGGRYF
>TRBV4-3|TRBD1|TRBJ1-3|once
TGCGCCAGCAGCCAATGGACAGGGCCTGGAAACACCATATATTTT
CASSQWTGPGNTIYF
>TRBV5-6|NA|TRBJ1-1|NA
TGTGCCAGCAGCCTGGGTGGAGTTGAAGCTTTCTTT
CASSLGGVEAFF
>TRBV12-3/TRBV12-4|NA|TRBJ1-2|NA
TGTGCCAGCAGCCACGACAGGTTCTATGGCTACACCTTC
CASSHDRFYGYTF
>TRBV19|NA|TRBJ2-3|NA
TGTGCCAGTAGTATTTGGGGGGCAGATACGCAGTATTTT
CASSIWGADTQYF
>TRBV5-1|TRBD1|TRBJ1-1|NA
TGCGCCAGCAGCCCTCGTTCGACAGGGGACCCCATGAACACTGAAGCTTTCTTT
CASSPRSTGDPMNTEAFF
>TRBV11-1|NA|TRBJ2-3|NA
TGTGCCAGCAGCGTATCCGGAGGGCCTGGGTATACGCAGTATTTT
CASSVSGGPGYTQYF
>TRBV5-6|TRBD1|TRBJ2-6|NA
TGTGCCAGCAGGTATGGACAGGGGACTGCTGGGGCCAACGTCCTGACTTTC
CASRYGQGTAGANVLTF
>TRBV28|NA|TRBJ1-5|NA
TGTGCCAGCAGTTTATCAACGGGTAGGGGGAGAGGCAATCAGCCCCAGCATTTT
CASSLSTGRGRGNQPQHF
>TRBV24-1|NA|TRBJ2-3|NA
TGTGCCACCAGTGATTTGGTTAGCGGATCCTCAGATACGCAGTATTTT
CATSDLVSGSSDTQYF